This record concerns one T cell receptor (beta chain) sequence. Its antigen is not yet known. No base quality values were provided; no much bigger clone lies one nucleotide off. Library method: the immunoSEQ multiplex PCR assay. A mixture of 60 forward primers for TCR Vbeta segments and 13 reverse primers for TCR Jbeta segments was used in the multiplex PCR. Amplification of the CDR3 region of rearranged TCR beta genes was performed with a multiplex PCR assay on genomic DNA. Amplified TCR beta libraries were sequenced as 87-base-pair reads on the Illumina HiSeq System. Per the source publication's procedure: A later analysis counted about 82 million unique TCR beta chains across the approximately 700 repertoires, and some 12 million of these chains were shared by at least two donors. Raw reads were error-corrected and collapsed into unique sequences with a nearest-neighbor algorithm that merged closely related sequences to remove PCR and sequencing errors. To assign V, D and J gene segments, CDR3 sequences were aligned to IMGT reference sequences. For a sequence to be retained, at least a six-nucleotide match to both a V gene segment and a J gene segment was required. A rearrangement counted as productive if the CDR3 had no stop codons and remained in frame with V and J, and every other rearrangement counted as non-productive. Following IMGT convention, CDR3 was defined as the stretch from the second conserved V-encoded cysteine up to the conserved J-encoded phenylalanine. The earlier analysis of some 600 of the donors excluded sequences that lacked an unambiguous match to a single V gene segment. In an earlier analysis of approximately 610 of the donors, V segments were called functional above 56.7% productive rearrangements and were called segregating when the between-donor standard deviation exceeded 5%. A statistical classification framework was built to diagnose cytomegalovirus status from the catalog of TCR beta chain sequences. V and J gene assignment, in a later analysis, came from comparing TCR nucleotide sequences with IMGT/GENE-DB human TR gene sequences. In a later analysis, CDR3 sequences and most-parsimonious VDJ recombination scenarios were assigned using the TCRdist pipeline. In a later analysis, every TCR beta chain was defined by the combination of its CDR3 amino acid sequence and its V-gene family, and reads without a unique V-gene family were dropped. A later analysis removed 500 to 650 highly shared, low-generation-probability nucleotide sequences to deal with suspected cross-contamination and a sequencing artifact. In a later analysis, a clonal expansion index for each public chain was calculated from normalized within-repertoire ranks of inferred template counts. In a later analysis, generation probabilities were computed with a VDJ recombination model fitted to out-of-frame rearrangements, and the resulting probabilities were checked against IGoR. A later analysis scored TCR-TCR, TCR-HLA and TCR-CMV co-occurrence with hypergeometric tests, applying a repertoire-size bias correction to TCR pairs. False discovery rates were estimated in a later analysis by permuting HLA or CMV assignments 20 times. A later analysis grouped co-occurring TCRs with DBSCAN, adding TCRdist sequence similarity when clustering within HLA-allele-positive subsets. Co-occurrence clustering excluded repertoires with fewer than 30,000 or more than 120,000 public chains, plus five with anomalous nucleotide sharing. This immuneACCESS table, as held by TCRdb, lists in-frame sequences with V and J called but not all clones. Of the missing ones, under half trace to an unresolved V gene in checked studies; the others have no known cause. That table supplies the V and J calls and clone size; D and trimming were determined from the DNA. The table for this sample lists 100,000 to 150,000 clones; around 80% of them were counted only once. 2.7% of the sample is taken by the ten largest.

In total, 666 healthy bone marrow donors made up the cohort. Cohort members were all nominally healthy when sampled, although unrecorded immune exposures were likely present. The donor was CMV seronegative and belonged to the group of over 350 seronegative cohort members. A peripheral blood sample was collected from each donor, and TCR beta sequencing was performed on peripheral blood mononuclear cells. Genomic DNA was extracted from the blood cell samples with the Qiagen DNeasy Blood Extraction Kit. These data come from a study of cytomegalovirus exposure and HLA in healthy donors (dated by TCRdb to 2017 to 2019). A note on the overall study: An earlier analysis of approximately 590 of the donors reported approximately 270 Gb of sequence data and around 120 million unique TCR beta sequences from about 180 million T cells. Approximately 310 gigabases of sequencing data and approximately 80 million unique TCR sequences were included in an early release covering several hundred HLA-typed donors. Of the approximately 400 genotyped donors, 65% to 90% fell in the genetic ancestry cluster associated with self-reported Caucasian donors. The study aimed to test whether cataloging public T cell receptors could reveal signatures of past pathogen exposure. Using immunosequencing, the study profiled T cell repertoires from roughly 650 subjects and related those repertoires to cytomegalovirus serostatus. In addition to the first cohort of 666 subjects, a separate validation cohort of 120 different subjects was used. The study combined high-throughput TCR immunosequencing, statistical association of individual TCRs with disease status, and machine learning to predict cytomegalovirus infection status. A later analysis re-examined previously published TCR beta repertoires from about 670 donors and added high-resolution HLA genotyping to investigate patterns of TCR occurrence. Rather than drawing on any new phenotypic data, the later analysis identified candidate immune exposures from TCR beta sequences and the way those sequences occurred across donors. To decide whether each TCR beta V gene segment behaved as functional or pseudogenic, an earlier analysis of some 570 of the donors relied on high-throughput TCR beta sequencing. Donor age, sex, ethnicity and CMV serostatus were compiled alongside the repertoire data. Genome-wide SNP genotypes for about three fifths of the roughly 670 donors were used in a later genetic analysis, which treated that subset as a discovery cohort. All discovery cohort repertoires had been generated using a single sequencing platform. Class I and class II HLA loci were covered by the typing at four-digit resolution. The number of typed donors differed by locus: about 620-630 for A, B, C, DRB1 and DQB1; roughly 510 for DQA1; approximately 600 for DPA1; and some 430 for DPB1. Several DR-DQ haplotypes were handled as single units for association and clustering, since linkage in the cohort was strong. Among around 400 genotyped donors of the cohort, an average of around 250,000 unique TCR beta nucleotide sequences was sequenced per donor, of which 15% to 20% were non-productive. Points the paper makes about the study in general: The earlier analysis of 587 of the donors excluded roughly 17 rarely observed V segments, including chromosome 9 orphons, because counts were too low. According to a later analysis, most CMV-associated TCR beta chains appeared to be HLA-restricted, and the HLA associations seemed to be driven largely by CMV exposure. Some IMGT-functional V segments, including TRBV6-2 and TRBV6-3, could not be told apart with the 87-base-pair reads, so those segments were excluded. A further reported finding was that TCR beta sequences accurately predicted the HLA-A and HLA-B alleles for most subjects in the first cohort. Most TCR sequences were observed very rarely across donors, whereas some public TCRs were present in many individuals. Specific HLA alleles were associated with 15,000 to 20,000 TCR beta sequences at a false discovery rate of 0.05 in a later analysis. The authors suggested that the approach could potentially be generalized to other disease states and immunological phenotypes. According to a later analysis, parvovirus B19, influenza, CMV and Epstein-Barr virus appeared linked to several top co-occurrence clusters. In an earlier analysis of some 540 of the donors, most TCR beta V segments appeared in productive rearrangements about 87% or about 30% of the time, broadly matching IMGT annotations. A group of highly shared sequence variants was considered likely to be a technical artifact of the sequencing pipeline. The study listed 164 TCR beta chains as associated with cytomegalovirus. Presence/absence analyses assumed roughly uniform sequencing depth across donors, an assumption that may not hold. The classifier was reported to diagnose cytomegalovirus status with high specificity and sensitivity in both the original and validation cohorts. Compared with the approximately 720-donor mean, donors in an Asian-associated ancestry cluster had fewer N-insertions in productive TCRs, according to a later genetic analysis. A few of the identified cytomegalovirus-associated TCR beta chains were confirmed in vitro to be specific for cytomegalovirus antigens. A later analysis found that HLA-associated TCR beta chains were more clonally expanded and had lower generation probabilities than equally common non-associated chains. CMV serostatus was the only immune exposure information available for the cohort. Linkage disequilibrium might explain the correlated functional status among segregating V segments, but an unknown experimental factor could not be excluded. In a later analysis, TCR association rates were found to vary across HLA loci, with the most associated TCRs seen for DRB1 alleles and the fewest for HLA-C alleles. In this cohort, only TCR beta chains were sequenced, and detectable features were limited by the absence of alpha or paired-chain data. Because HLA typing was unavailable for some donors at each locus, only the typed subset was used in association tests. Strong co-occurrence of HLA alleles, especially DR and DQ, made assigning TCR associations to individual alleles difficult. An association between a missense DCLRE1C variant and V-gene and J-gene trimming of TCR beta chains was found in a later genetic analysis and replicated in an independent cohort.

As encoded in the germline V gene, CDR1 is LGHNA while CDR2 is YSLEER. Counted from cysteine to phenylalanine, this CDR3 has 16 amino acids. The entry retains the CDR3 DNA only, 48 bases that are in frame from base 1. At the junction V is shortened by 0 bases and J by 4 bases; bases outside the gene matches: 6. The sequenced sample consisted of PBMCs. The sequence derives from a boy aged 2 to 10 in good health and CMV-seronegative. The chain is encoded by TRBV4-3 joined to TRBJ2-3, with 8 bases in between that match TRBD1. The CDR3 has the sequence CASSQDIGQGADTQYF. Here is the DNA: TGCGCCAGCAGCCAAGATATTGGACAGGGCGCAGATACGCAGTATTTT.